Here is one TCR beta chain with its context. These data come from a study of blood T cell repertoires in COVID-19. In assigning cohorts, the study relied on participant-reported clinical history. Exposed enrollees encountered a COVID-19 case at some point within 2 weeks before study entry. V dropped 3 bases and J dropped 4 bases, with 7 bases sitting between them. The CDR3 sequence is 12 residues long. Germline-derived CDR1 and CDR2 are SGHNT and YYREEE (reference sequence). Produced via immunoSEQ multiplex PCR; TCRdb's table is partial and in-frame only. The table lists a few hundred thousand clones, roughly nine tenths of them singletons, with over 0.7% in the top ten.

The V and J genes are TRBV5-4 and TRBJ1-2; D not resolved. Sequencing was performed on PBMCs or T cells enriched from blood (not recorded which). The sequence came from a woman in her forties who had been exposed to COVID-19. For the CDR3, the DNA is TGTGCCAGCAGCTCTGACACCTATGGCTACACCTTC. It is translated as CASSSDTYGYTF.